This TCR beta chain is from a study of memory CD4+ T cells and cytomegalovirus serostatus. Study-level results: Each of 55 to 80 CMV-associated TCRbeta sequences occurred in one to five individuals.

With regard to this clone: Its target is unknown.

Sequencing was performed with immunoSEQ multiplex PCR; in TCRdb, only in-frame clones are kept and a portion is missing. The sample consists of 35,000 to 50,000 clones, around 80% of them appearing once. Per germline, CDR1 SGHTA and CDR2 FQGNSA. V lost 3 bases, J lost 4 bases, and 12 bases lay in between. CDR3 length: 14 amino acids. The sort gate was single viable CD3+CD4+CD8-CD45RO+ cells for memory CD4+ T cells. The TCR was taken from an adult in good health and CMV-seronegative. The sample comprised memory CD4+ T cells from blood. The chain employs TRBV7-2 and TRBJ2-5, with D perhaps given as TRBD1 or TRBD2 (6 bases each). For the CDR3, the DNA is TGTGCCAGCAGCTTTAGAGGGGGGAGAGAGACCCAGTACTTC. Protein: CASSFRGGRETQYF.